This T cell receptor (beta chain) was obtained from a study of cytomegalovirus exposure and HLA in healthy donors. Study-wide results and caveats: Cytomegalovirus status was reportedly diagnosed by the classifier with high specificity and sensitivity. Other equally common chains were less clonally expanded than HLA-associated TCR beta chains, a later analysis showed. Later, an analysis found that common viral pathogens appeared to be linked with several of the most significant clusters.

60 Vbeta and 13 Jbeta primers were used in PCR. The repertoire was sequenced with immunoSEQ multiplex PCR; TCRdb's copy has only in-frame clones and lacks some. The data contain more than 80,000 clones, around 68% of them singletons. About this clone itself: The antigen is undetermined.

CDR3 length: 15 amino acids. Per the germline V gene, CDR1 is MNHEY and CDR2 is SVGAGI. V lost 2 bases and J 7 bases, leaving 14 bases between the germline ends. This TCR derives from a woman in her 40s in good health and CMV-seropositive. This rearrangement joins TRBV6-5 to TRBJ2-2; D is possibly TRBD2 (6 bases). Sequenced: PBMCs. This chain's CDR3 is CASSYLRGSGGELFF. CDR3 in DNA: TGTGCCAGCAGTTACCTTCGGGGGTCGGGCGGGGAGCTGTTTTTT.